The source of this T cell receptor beta chain is a study of blood T cell repertoires in COVID-19. As for the study in general: Both acute and convalescent COVID-19 samples were obtained from the United States, Italy and Spain.

Germline lookup yields CDR1 KGHDR and CDR2 SFDVKD. The CDR3 consists of 12 residues. With 6 bases removed from V and 6 bases from J, the gap between germline ends came to 7 bases. Under the authors' procedure: The assay estimated nucleated cells by amplifying reference gene primers. The data were produced by immunoSEQ multiplex PCR, yet TCRdb's version contains in-frame clones alone and is incomplete. V and J calls and clone size are given by that table; D and trimming were obtained from the DNA. Altogether fewer than 450,000 clones are present, about 89% being singletons, with the ten largest covering under 6.5%.

V gene TRBV24-1 combines with J gene TRBJ2-2; D might be TRBD1 (6 bases). The sequence was obtained from a woman between 50 and 59 years old with COVID-19, enrolled during active disease. Sequenced material: peripheral blood. The chain's CDR3 is CATSQGSGELFF. In DNA, the CDR3 is TGTGCCACCAGTCAGGGGTCCGGGGAGCTGTTTTTT.